This record looks at one T cell receptor beta chain sequence and its context. Its antigen remains unknown. Primers: 60 Vbeta forward and 13 Jbeta reverse. The assay was immunoSEQ multiplex PCR, and TCRdb's table has in-frame clones only and misses some. The repertoire has some 130,000 clones, about 82% of them found once; the top ten carry over 4%. Participants comprised healthy donors of bone marrow. This sample is drawn from a study of cytomegalovirus exposure and HLA in healthy donors. Findings and caveats of the study: TCR beta chains associated with HLA were, in a later analysis, more clonally expanded than equally common others.

Trimming took 1 base from V and 10 from J, leaving 13 bases between them. The CDR3 extends over 13 amino acids. Looked up from germline, CDR1 is MNHNS and CDR2 is SASEGT. This receptor was taken from a man aged 25 to 45 in good health. Sequencing was done on a sample of PBMCs. The V call is TRBV6-1, the J call TRBJ1-2; no clear D gene. For the CDR3, the DNA is TGTGCCAGCAGTGAAGTCACGCCGCGTCTCTACACCTTC. Amino acids: CASSEVTPRLYTF.